What follows are 21 T cell receptor beta chains derived from one specimen sequenced in a study of human T cells and chemical hapten exposure. Time point defined: patch test 2, 6 weeks after DPC sensitization. Treatment given: therapeutic diphenylcyclopropenone sensitization with weekly scalp DPC. TCRdb passed the RACE reads through MiXCR, listing each CDR3 protein once. The repertoire holds 110,000 to 150,000 distinct CDR3 sequences, with around 11% as singletons. The specimen was whole blood, collected in connection with sensitization to the hapten diphenylcyclopropenone (DPC). All receptors derive from a woman between 50 and 59 years old with alopecia areata. Some clones in this sample may be carry-over from other donors' samples.

The chain combines TRBV20-1 with TRBJ2-7, with 9 bases aligning to TRBD1. The V and J ends lost 5 bases and 7 bases, in that order; junction bases with no gene match: 15. The CDR3 covers 15 residues. CDR1 DFQATT and CDR2 SNEGSKA come from the germline V gene (reference sequence). CDR3 region: CSASRGDREYGEQYF. In nucleotides, the CDR3 is TGCAGTGCTTCCCGGGGGGACAGGGAGTATGGAGAGCAGTACTTC.

The CDR3 DNA reads TGTGCCAGCAGTGAAAGGGGTCCCAAAGAGACCCAGTACTTC. It codes for CASSERGPKETQYF. V gene TRBV2 combines with J gene TRBJ2-5; D might be TRBD1 (5 bases). The CDR3 consists of 14 residues. Trimming took off 2 bases at V and 3 bases at J, with 10 bases between the two ends. CDR1 is SNHLY and CDR2 is FYNNEI in the germline V gene.

This clonotype was picked up many times. The V call is TRBV5-5, the J call TRBJ2-3; D is undetermined. The V and J ends lost 6 bases and 0 bases respectively, with 14 bases between them. Germline V gene sequence: CDR1 SGHKS, CDR2 YYEKEE (reference sequence). The CDR3 covers 15 residues. The CDR3 DNA sequence: TGTGCCAGCACCGAAACCCTATATAGCACAGATACGCAGTATTTT. Protein product: CASTETLYSTDTQYF.

This clonotype was counted a few times. The chain combines TRBV29-1 with TRBJ1-5; TRBD1 matches at 7 bases. This CDR3 has 13 amino acids. J was trimmed by 4 bases and V by 5 bases; bases with no gene match: 5. Germline V gene sequence: CDR1 SQVTM, CDR2 ANQGSEA. The CDR3 DNA reads as TGCAGCGTTCGGACAGGACGGAATCAGCCCCAGCATTTT. This codes for CSVRTGRNQPQHF.

This clonotype was found a few times. V and J are TRBV3-1 and TRBJ2-5, with 7 bases matching TRBD1. This CDR3 is built from 17 residues. Germline CDR1 reads LGHDT; CDR2 reads YNNKEL (reference sequence). V lost 0 bases to trimming and J lost 2 bases; unmatched junction nucleotides: 9. The CDR3 spells CASSQDGTSRGQETQYF. CDR3 DNA: TGTGCCAGCAGCCAAGATGGGACCTCCAGGGGGCAAGAGACCCAGTACTTC.

Ten or more counts support this clonotype. This chain links TRBV28 with TRBJ2-2; a weak D match, TRBD1 (6 bases). This CDR3 has 17 residues. CDR1 is MDHEN, CDR2 SYDVKM, per germline. Deletions cut 0 bases from V and 4 bases from J, with 15 bases between. CDR3 sequence (DNA): TGTGCCAGCAGTTTATGGGGGGTGCAGGGGAGCACCGGGGAGCTGTTTTTT. It specifies CASSLWGVQGSTGELFF.

The V gene is TRBV9, the J gene TRBJ1-5, with a tentative D call TRBD1 (6 bases). The CDR3 is 14 residues long. Trimming removed 3 bases from V and 6 bases from J, with 13 bases in between. The germline V gene has CDR1 SGDLS and CDR2 YYNGEE. The CDR3 loop is CASSAQQGIQPQHF. CDR3 nucleotides: TGTGCCAGCAGCGCCCAACAGGGTATTCAGCCCCAGCATTTT.

At least ten counts were recorded for this clonotype. This sequence joins TRBV18 and TRBJ2-1, with TRBD2 as a possible D gene (5 bases). The germline CDR1 and CDR2 sequences are KGHSH and LQKENI. The CDR3 runs to 13 residues. V was shortened by 3 bases and J by 7 bases, with 10 bases between the two germline ends. CDR3 region: CASSPLSGNEQFF. The CDR3 nucleotides are TGTGCCAGCTCACCTCTGTCGGGGAATGAGCAGTTCTTC.

This clonotype showed up many times. The J gene is TRBJ2-5, the V gene TRBV7-9; 7 bases agree with TRBD1. V shed 0 bases, J shed 4 bases, and the junction held 2 bases outside the gene matches. This CDR3 comprises 14 residues. Germline CDR1 SEHNR, CDR2 FQNEAQ (reference sequence). The CDR3 is CASSLATGLETQYF. The CDR3 DNA reads TGTGCCAGCAGCTTAGCGACAGGGTTAGAGACCCAGTACTTC.

The gene calls are TRBV18 and TRBJ2-1, with 7 bases fitting TRBD2. This CDR3 region has 15 residues. Germline CDR1 reads KGHSH; CDR2 reads LQKENI. The V gene end was trimmed by 2 bases and the J gene end by 3 bases; junction bases not matched to a gene: 4. This chain's CDR3 is CASSPGGSNYNEQFF. For the CDR3, the DNA is TGTGCCAGCTCACCAGGCGGGAGTAACTACAATGAGCAGTTCTTC.

A few counts support this clonotype. CDR3 bases: TGTGCCAGCAGCCCTGGGCAGCGGAGCACCGGGGAGCTGTTTTTT. It translates to CASSPGQRSTGELFF. The genes are TRBV7-2 and TRBJ2-2, with TRBD2 as a possible D gene (5 bases). Per germline, CDR1 SGHTA and CDR2 FQGNSA. Trimming removed 5 bases at V and 4 bases at J, with 14 bases between. CDR3 size: 15 residues.

This clonotype occurred many times. The rearrangement joins TRBV10-3 to TRBJ2-3, with 9 bases lining up with TRBD1. Losses at the gene ends were 0 bases for V and 6 bases for J; bases not matched to a gene: 10. This CDR3 is 17 amino acids long. Germline assignment: CDR1 ENHRY and CDR2 SYGVKD. CDR3 sequence reads: CAISESEDRGGKDTQYF. DNA for the CDR3: TGTGCCATCAGTGAGTCCGAGGACAGGGGTGGCAAGGATACGCAGTATTTT.

In the case of this clonotype: The conserved phenylalanine or tryptophan is not found at the CDR3 terminus, so this likely reflects a read error. It is unclear where the CDR3 begins or ends on the DNA, so no DNA is shown, and the CDR3 is as TCRdb lists it. The chain combines TRBV7-9 with TRBJ2-5; TRBD2 is taken as the D call from the table, unchecked against the DNA. 12 amino acids form the CDR3, both terminal residues included. Germline values: CDR1 SEHNR, CDR2 FQNEAQ (reference sequence). This chain's CDR3 is CASSLYTSRPIL.

This clonotype was seen more than once but under ten times. The V call is TRBV6-1, the J call TRBJ1-6; D is unclear. Germline V gene sequence: CDR1 MNHNS, CDR2 SASEGT. The CDR3 extends over 12 amino acids. Trimming left V 8 bases short and J 10 bases short, with 12 bases between. The CDR3 DNA follows: TGTGCCAGCGGGTACATCGGGTCACCCCTCCACTTT. Its protein product is CASGYIGSPLHF.

V and J are TRBV20-1 and TRBJ1-1, with D possibly matching TRBD1 (5 bases). The germline V gene encodes CDR1 DFQATT and CDR2 SNEGSKA (reference sequence). The CDR3 has 16 residues. The V end was cut by 2 bases, the J end by 0 bases, with 16 bases between. The CDR3 protein is CSARPRGVLMNTEAFF. The CDR3 bases are TGCAGTGCTAGACCGCGAGGGGTCCTCATGAACACTGAAGCTTTCTTT.

At least ten counts were recorded for this clonotype. The V call is TRBV20-1, the J call TRBJ2-7, with TRBD1 matching over 9 bases. V lost 1 base and J lost 3; bases outside the gene matches: 4. The CDR3 is 14 residues long. Germline V CDR1 and CDR2: DFQATT, SNEGSKA (reference sequence). Written as DNA, the CDR3 is TGCAGTGCTAGAGCGGACAGGGGAATCTACGAGCAGTACTTC. Translated, it gives CSARADRGIYEQYF.

This clonotype has ten or more counts. CDR3 in DNA: TGTGCCAGCAGCTCCGGAGCAGTTCCCTACGAGCAGTACTTC. It specifies CASSSGAVPYEQYF. J is TRBJ2-7 and V is TRBV7-9; D not resolved. CDR3 length: 14 amino acids. Germline V gene sequence: CDR1 SEHNR, CDR2 FQNEAQ (reference sequence). The V end lost 4 bases, the J end lost 2 bases, and 12 bases lay between the germline ends.

The chain employs TRBV28 and TRBJ2-7; no clear D. Germline loops: CDR1 MDHEN, CDR2 SYDVKM. The CDR3 runs to 13 residues. The V end lost 8 bases, the J end lost 3 bases, and 14 bases lay between the germline ends. CDR3 loop: CASGRPPYYEQYF. CDR3 bases: TGTGCCAGCGGAAGGCCCCCGTACTACGAGCAGTACTTC.

This clonotype was seen more than once but under ten times. The genes are TRBV24-1 and TRBJ2-1; TRBD1 aligns across 8 bases. CDR3 length: 14 amino acids. CDR1 and CDR2 (germline): KGHDR, SFDVKD. J gave up 10 bases and V 4 bases, and 8 bases lay outside the gene matches. CDR3 coding DNA: TGTGCCACCAGTGACCCCCCAGGGGGCGTAGAGCAGTTCTTC. Translating gives CATSDPPGGVEQFF.

This chain links TRBV20-1 with TRBJ1-4, with D maybe TRBD1 (5 bases). Germline assignment: CDR1 DFQATT and CDR2 SNEGSKA (reference sequence). Trimming shortened V by 0 bases and J by 10 bases, and 12 bases separated the two germline ends. The CDR3 extends over 13 amino acids. The CDR3 here is CSARDTGGGKLFF. In DNA form, the CDR3 reads TGCAGTGCTAGAGATACAGGAGGAGGAAAACTGTTTTTT.

This clonotype was counted ten times or more. The rearrangement joins TRBV19 to TRBJ2-3; D remains ambiguous. Trimming cost V 4 bases and J 4 bases, with 9 bases left between them. This CDR3 contains 13 residues. Germline CDR1 is LNHDA and CDR2 is SQIVND (reference sequence). CDR3 region: CASSREEADTQYF. CDR3 nucleotides: TGTGCCAGTAGTAGAGAAGAAGCAGATACGCAGTATTTT.